This TCR beta chain was profiled in a study of blood T cell repertoires in COVID-19. Across the study: Sites in the United States, Italy and Spain provided acute and convalescent COVID-19 samples. PBMCs, B-cell-depleted T cells, or T cells were the source of the cDNA or gDNA that made up the material.

Authors' methods: Amplification with reference gene primers provided the estimates of nucleated cell counts. Sequenced by immunoSEQ multiplex PCR; TCRdb stores in-frame clones only, minus some. That table is the source of V, J and clone size, and D and trimming were worked out from the DNA. The sample has roughly 190,000 clones, approximately 90% seen once. Material for sequencing was peripheral blood. The receptor comes from a man aged 55 to 70 with active or convalescent COVID-19.

The CDR3 DNA follows: TGTGCCAGCCGGGACAGGGGGCCAAACACCATATATTTT. Protein sequence: CASRDRGPNTIYF. V gene TRBV2 combines with J gene TRBJ1-3, with 12 bases fitting TRBD1. The ends lost 8 bases at V and 6 bases at J; junction bases unmatched: 2. Germline V gene data show CDR1 as SNHLY and CDR2 as FYNNEI. The CDR3 consists of 13 residues.